This T cell receptor beta chain was retrieved from a study of blood T cell repertoires in COVID-19 (dated by TCRdb to the early 2020s). At the level of the whole study: Samples covering the acute and convalescent phases of COVID-19 were provided by collaborators in the United States, Italy and Spain. Sample metadata almost always included a de-identified subject ID, COVID-19 status, age in years and sex. The dataset comprised deeply sampled blood TCRbeta repertoires from subjects exposed to, actively infected with, or recovered from COVID-19. Samples were obtained from the ongoing ImmuneRACE study (first 160 participants) and from 1,254 subjects provided by 6 global collaborators. The repertoires were released in a freely available public database meant as a resource for research on the immune response to SARS-CoV-2. The prospective study material was composed of cDNA or gDNA derived from T cells, B-cell-depleted T cells, or PBMCs. Where available, HLA class I and class II types were obtained from metadata supplied by the sample provider rather than from assay-based typing.

Broader findings and caveats from the paper: Clinical and demographic metadata were provided uncurated, with the amount varying by source and participant.

A remark on this clone: Its antigen is not yet known. Per-base quality was not reported, and no clone a single base away is much larger than it.

The collaborating institutions used their own protocols to collect whole blood in K2EDTA tubes. For TCRbeta analysis, collaborators shipped samples in one of three forms: frozen whole blood, isolated PBMCs, or DNA extracted from either of those sample types. CDR1 SGHRS and CDR2 YFSETQ are derived from the germline V gene. Trimmed from V: 0 bases; trimmed from J: 5 bases; junction bases lacking a gene match: 5. Counted from cysteine to phenylalanine, this CDR3 has 15 amino acids. The sequence is cut down to CDR3 DNA, 45 bases in frame from base 1. The immunoSEQ Assay, a bias-controlled multiplex PCR, was used to amplify TCRbeta CDR3 regions from genomic DNA. The authors' pipeline ran thus. The number of nucleated cells in each sample was estimated by amplification of reference gene primers within the assay. To quantify the absolute abundance of each unique TCRbeta CDR3 rearrangement, sequence reads were collapsed and filtered. For each sample, productive Simpson clonality was calculated by taking the square root of Simpson's diversity index across productive rearrangements. TCRdb re-hosts the immuneACCESS table, in-frame sequences only. Its copies lack some clones; in the studies checked, an unresolved V gene accounts for under half of them, and the cause for the rest is not known. The DNA was the basis for D and trimming; V, J and clone size are from that table. For this sample there are about 78,000 clones; 90% appear just once. The top ten hold roughly 1% of the sample.

Here the chain combines TRBV5-1 and TRBJ2-1, with 7 central nucleotides matching TRBD2. The sequence was obtained from a woman aged 50 to 60 in a cohort sampled during active COVID-19. The sequencing input was peripheral blood. The bases are TGCGCCAGCAGCTTGGGACGGGGGGAAAACAATGAGCAGTTCTTC. This encodes CASSLGRGENNEQFF.